This T cell receptor (beta chain) was recorded in a study of blood T cells in healthy people across ages. Comment on this clonotype: Its antigen is unknown. The junction differs from germline at one of its ends, possibly a read error.

Broader study findings: Higher naive T cell percentage went strongly together with higher TCR beta diversity. In the absence of known donor CMV status, changes in expanded clonotypes were possibly confounded.

A J-beta primer mix and a sample-barcoded 5' primer were used in a second PCR of about 7 to 12 cycles. Each CDR3 protein gets one entry after TCRdb re-called the 5' RACE reads with MiXCR. The sample lists some 1.5 million distinct CDR3 sequences; 28% were seen once. Per germline, CDR1 SQVTM and CDR2 ANQGSEA. The CDR3 runs 12 residues. The chain combines TRBV29-1 with TRBJ2-3, with D unresolved. Sequences were obtained from blood. The sequence derives from a woman aged 30 to 39 in good health. The CDR3 nucleotides read TGCAGCGGTGAAGATAACCCGGATACGCAGTATTTT. Translated, it gives CSGEDNPDTQYF.